The entry that follows covers one TCR beta chain sequence. Its antigen remains unidentified. CDR1 is LNHDA and CDR2 is SQIVND in the germline V gene (reference sequence). The CDR3 length is 15 residues. V was pared by 3 bases and J by 2 bases, with 6 bases of the junction left unmatched. This entry belongs to a study of graft-versus-host responses after intestinal transplantation. Looking at the study overall: Isolated intestinal, liver-intestinal, or multivisceral transplants had been given to the recipients. Tacrolimus and steroids were given for around three years to all recipients after anti-thymocyte globulin induction.

The repertoire was sequenced with immunoSEQ multiplex PCR; TCRdb's copy has only in-frame clones and lacks some. The sample has approximately 110,000 clones, about 92% seen once; the top ten hold 0.2% to 0.25%. Whole-study results and caveats: Recipient marrow harbored GvH clones, some of which surfaced first in ileum or blood. Subjects displaying graft-donor T cell macrochimerism possessed elevated graft-versus-host to host-versus-graft clonal ratios inside allografts.

The specimen comprised unstimulated CD4+ T cells sorted from spleen or lymph node cells, sampled before transplant. This chain joins TRBV19 and TRBJ2-5, with 7 nucleotides matching TRBD2. This sequence was found in a human donor who was the organ donor for an intestinal transplant. The CDR3 coding sequence is TGTGCCAGTAGTATTATTGGGGGACTACAAGAGACCCAGTACTTC. This codes for CASSIIGGLQETQYF.